This T cell receptor beta chain was recorded in a study of blood T cell repertoires in COVID-19. As for the study in general: Whether acute or convalescent, the COVID-19 samples came from the United States, Italy and Spain. The analysed material was cDNA or gDNA that came from T cells, B-cell-depleted T cells, or PBMCs.

CDR1 is SGHVS and CDR2 is FQNEAQ in the germline V gene. V was clipped by 7 bases and J by 1 base; unmatched bases: 3. CDR3 length: 13 residues. Original processing methods: For nucleated cells, counts were estimated from reference gene primer amplification. Sequencing used immunoSEQ multiplex PCR; TCRdb keeps in-frame clones, though not all of them. That table furnishes V, J and clone size, whereas the DNA furnished D and trimming. The table lists approximately 210,000 clones, 80% to 90% of them singletons. The clonotype was recovered from a woman aged 40 to 55 with active or convalescent COVID-19. The sequenced sample consisted of peripheral blood. The rearrangement links TRBV7-8 to TRBJ2-5, with 7 positions matching TRBD1. CDR3 amino acids: CASTQGIQETQYF. CDR3 sequence (DNA): TGTGCCAGCACACAGGGGATCCAAGAGACCCAGTACTTC.